Here is one T cell receptor beta chain with its context. This clonotype was seen a handful of times. Its antigen is not yet known. Within one base of it there is no much larger clone, and no base qualities were kept. Graves' hyperthyroidism was defined as stable when no progression to ophthalmopathy occurred over 18 months of follow-up. Hyperthyroidism patients were newly diagnosed, had a disease duration of under 2 months, and were aged 18 to 65 years. Exclusion was applied to patients with uncontrolled infections, other autoimmune diseases, pregnancy or lactation. Diagnoses relied on clinical symptoms, serum thyroxine and TRAb, thyroid ultrasound and orbital computed tomography. PBMCs were separated from approximately 9.9 ml of fresh peripheral blood using Ficoll-Paque density gradient centrifugation. Trizol reagent was used to extract total RNA, and RNA quality was then checked on an Agilent 2100 Bioanalyzer.

The TCR beta CDR3 regions were amplified from RNA transcripts. For the first round of RT-PCR on the TCR CDR3, the HTBI primer set was used together with the Qiagen OneStep RT-PCR kit. Libraries were constructed in a second round of multiplex PCR, after which size selection and purification were carried out. Paired-end sequencing of the libraries was performed with 100 bp reads on an Illumina HiSeq2000. Per the source publication's procedure: SOAPnuke was used to process the raw data, with reads discarded if the reads contained adapters or uncalled bases, had a mean Phred below 15, or lacked an exact constant-primer or identifier match. COPE v1.2.5 was used to merge high-quality paired reads, and clonotypes were defined as unique nucleotide sequences. MiTCR v1.1 was used to align the clonotypes against IMGT TRBV, TRBD and TRBJ reference segments. The analysis was restricted to V-J combinations with a frequency above 0.0001, which together covered 99.2% of the repertoires. The TCS score was defined as F50 (clonal expansion) divided by E x V (chaos), with BLOSUM62-based TCRdist calculated between CDR3 peptides within each V-J. Welch's t-statistics and random forest reduced 514 V-J features to some 14, which were used in a naive Bayes classifier (R e1071). Starting from the raw public reads, TCRdb applied fastp trimming at Q25, assembled clones with MiXCR and retained in-frame beta chains. One record per CDR3 amino acid sequence lists the most common genes and DNA. The V and J calls shown here were made by TCRdb, not taken from the authors' results. For this sample the table gives fewer than 900,000 distinct CDR3 sequences, of which about 16% were detected only once. Around 7.7% of the sample rests with the top ten.

This entry belongs to a study of T cells in Graves' hyperthyroidism and ophthalmopathy (dated by TCRdb to about 2019). Context from the whole study: Peripheral blood samples were taken at initial diagnosis, before any treatment was given. After blood sampling, hyperthyroidism patients were treated with methimazole at a starting dose of 30 mg daily, and ophthalmopathy patients were treated with high-dose intravenous methylprednisolone. The study also compared thyroid tissue and blood T-cell repertoires from a handful of Graves' hyperthyroidism patients. The paper describes TCR Vbeta CDR3 sequencing of 140 or so peripheral blood samples, made up of about 40 ophthalmopathy patients, approximately 73 hyperthyroidism patients and 17 progressor patients. The 100 or so discovery patients were randomly split 7:3 into training and test sets. To identify TCR V-J signatures that set the groups apart, the researchers used a discovery cohort of more than 95 patients, made up of 40 to 45 with Graves' ophthalmopathy and about 60 with stable Graves' hyperthyroidism. Prospective prediction of ophthalmopathy was tested in an independent validation cohort consisting of fewer than 20 hyperthyroidism patients and some 15 patients who later progressed to ophthalmopathy. Overall study outcomes, separate from this receptor: During validation, the model predicted progression to ophthalmopathy a median of about 6.5 months ahead of onset, with more than 55% sensitivity and roughly 75% specificity. No statistical method was used to fix the sample size in advance, and group allocation was not hidden from the investigators. Blood samples also contained most of the expanded thyroid clonotypes (frequency above 0.001), which suggests that blood repertoires may reflect thyroid immune responses. A model built on a 13 V-J signature distinguished ophthalmopathy from stable hyperthyroidism, reaching around 90% sensitivity and under 84% specificity in cross-validation and 80%/75% in testing.

CDR1 and CDR2 (LGHNA, YNFKEQ) derive from the germline V gene. The CDR3 has 15 amino acids, counting the end cysteine and phenylalanine. The sequence is cut down to CDR3 DNA, 45 bases in frame from base 1. The V end loses 0 bases and the J end loses 5 bases, and a stretch of 10 bases separates them. This clonotype was obtained from a man aged 18-30 years with Graves' hyperthyroidism. Specimen: blood. The chain employs TRBV4-2 and TRBJ1-4, with the D gene uncertain. The CDR3 is CASSQDARNNEKLFF. The sequence in DNA is TGTGCCAGCAGCCAAGATGCCAGGAACAATGAAAAACTGTTTTTT.